This T cell receptor beta chain came from a study of T cells expressing NK-cell markers. Study at large: Underlying the TCR beta repertoires were sorted CD3+CD56+NKG2C+, CD3+CD56+NKG2C- and CD3+CD56-NKG2C+ T cells.

The germline V gene has CDR1 MNHNY and CDR2 SVGAGI (reference sequence). This CDR3 is built from 13 residues. TCRdb derives one entry per CDR3 protein from the 5' RACE reads, leaving out DNA. This listing includes around 180,000 distinct CDR3 sequences. The rearrangement uses TRBV6-6 and TRBJ2-2; the D call of TRBD1 rests on TCRdb alone, since no DNA is present to check it. Sequenced sample: blood T cells: a sorted CD56 or NKG2C T cell subset, CD4+ or CD8+ T cells, or bulk PBMC T cells (not recorded which). This receptor was identified in a man aged 18-75 years in good health. The CDR3 loop reads CASSPGASGELFF.